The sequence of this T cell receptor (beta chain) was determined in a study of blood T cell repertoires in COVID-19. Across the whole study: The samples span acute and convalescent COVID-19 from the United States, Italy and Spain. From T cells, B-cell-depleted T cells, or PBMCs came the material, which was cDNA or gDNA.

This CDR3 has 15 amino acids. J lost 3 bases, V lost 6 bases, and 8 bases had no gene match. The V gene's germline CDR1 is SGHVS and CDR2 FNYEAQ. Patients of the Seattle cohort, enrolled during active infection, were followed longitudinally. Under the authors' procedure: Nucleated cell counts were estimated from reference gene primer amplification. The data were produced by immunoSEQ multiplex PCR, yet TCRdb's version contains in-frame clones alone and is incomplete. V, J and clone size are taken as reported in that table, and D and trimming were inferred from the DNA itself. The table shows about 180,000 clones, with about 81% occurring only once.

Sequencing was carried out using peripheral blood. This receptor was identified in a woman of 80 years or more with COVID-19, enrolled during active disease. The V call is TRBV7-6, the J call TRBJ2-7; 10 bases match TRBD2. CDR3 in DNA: TGTGCCAGCAGGTTGGGGACTAGCGATAGCTACGAGCAGTACTTC. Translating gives CASRLGTSDSYEQYF.